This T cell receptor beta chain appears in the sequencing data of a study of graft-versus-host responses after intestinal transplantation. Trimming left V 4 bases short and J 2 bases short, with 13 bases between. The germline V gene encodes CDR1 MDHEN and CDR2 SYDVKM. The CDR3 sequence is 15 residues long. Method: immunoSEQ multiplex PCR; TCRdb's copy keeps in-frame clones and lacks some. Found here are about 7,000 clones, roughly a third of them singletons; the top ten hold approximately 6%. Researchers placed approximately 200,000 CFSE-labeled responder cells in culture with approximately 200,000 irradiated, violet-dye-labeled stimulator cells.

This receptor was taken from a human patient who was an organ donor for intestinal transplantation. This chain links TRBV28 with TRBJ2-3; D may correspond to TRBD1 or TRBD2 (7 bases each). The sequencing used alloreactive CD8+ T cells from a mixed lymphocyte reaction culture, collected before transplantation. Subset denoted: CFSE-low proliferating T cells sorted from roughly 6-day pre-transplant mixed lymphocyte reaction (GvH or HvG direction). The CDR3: CASSWEGAVTDTQYF. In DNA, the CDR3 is TGTGCCAGCAGTTGGGAGGGGGCTGTCACAGATACGCAGTATTTT. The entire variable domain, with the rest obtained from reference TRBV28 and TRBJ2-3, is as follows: DVKVTQSSRYLVKRTGEKVFLECVQDMDHENMFWYRQDPGLGLRLIYFSYDVKMKEKGDIPEGYSVSREKKERFSLILESASTNQTSMYLCASSWEGAVTDTQYFGPGTRLTVL.